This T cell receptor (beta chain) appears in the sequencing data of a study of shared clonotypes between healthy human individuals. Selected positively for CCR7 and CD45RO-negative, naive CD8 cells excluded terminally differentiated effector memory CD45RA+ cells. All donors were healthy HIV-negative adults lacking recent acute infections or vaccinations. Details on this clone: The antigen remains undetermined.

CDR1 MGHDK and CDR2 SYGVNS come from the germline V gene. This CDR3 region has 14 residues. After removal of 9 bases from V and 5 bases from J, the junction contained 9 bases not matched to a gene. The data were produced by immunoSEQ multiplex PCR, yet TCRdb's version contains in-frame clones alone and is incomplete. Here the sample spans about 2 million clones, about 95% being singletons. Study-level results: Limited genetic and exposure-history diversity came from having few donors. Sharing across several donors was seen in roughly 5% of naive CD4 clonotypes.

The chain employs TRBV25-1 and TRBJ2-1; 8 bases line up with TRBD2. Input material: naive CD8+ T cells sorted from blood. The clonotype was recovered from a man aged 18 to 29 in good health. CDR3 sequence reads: CASKLAGSHNEQFF. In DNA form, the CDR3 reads TGTGCCAGTAAGCTAGCGGGTTCACACAATGAGCAGTTCTTC.